This T cell receptor beta chain was retrieved from a study of response to subunit inactivated influenza vaccine. In germline, CDR1 is SGHVS, CDR2 FNYEAQ. J lost 4 bases, V lost 1 base, and 7 bases had no gene match. The CDR3 loop spans 16 amino acids. TCRdb called the RT-PCR reads again in MiXCR, with one record for every CDR3 protein. The sample includes about 190,000 distinct CDR3 sequences, about 15% seen only once; the top ten take 26%. Study outcomes and limitations: There was a suggestion from the authors that each seasonal influenza vaccination recruits few new T cells.

This clonotype has a handful of counts. Its antigen is unidentified. The V call is TRBV7-6, the J call TRBJ2-5; TRBD2 agrees at 9 bases. Here the sequenced sample was CD8+ T cells sorted from PBMCs, taken 4 to 6 days after vaccination. This TCR was recovered from a man aged 50 to 60 who received an inactivated influenza vaccine. The chain's CDR3 is CASSLGDSGRGETQYF. The CDR3 DNA reads TGTGCCAGCAGCTTAGGTGATAGCGGGAGAGGAGAGACCCAGTACTTC.